This record looks at one T cell receptor (beta chain) sequence and its context. Antigen unknown. Antigen-specific CD4+ T cells were first expanded with viral peptide pools by the ViraFEST assay and only then sequenced. Around day 10 of culture, CD4+ T cells were separated out. Either the BNT162b2 or mRNA-1273 vaccine was given to participants in two doses. These data are taken from a study of vaccination effects on CD4 cells after COVID-19. Study details: Following the second dose by a median of 72 days, the post-vaccine samples were obtained.

General study findings and limits: Only a single clone (1 of 255 vaccine-induced clones in healthy vaccinees) cross-reacted with common cold coronaviruses. Convalescent patients were scarce, and early post-infection timepoints were absent.

Sequencing used immunoSEQ multiplex PCR; TCRdb keeps in-frame clones, though not all of them. Among 20,000 to 25,000 clones listed, roughly two thirds were seen once. Germline V gene lookup returns CDR1 MNHEY and CDR2 SVGEGT. With V trimmed by 4 bases and J by 12 bases, 9 bases remained unmatched. This CDR3 spans 15 amino acids. This specimen consisted of CD4+ T cells from PBMCs cultured with SARS-CoV-2 spike peptides, obtained after COVID-19 vaccination. The clonotype originates from a human donor who received a COVID-19 vaccine. This chain uses TRBV6-2 or TRBV6-3 with TRBJ2-7; 16 bases align to TRBD2. The CDR3 loop is CASSSTGTSGRARYF. CDR3 sequence (DNA): TGTGCCAGCAGTTCGACCGGGACTAGCGGGAGGGCCCGGTACTTC.